The clone carrying this T cell receptor (beta chain) was counted a single time. In the original analysis: How many nucleated cells were present was estimated from reference gene primer amplification. Sequencing was performed with immunoSEQ multiplex PCR; in TCRdb, only in-frame clones are kept and a portion is missing. The V and J calls and clone size were taken over from that table, and D and trimming were inferred from the DNA. The repertoire holds some 340,000 clones, with about four fifths as singletons. The sample originates from a study of blood T cell repertoires in COVID-19. Whole-study context: COVID-19 samples from acute and convalescent phases originated in the United States, Italy and Spain. PBMCs, B-cell-depleted T cells, or T cells provided the cDNA or gDNA that made up the material.

The receptor's source is a man younger than 45 with active or convalescent COVID-19. Material: peripheral blood.

In DNA, the CDR3 is TGTGCCAGCAGCCGCGGGGGTACCCAGCAGTATTTT. Its protein is CASSRGGTQQYF. This sequence joins TRBV4-2 and TRBJ2-3; 7 bases agree with TRBD2. The CDR3 has 12 amino acids. The germline V gene encodes CDR1 LGHNA and CDR2 YNFKEQ. V lost 4 bases and J lost 11; bases outside the gene matches: 6.